The clone carrying this TCR beta chain showed up just a few times. The authors' processing: For nucleated cells, counts were estimated from reference gene primer amplification. TCRdb's copy holds only in-frame clones and misses some; the assay was immunoSEQ multiplex PCR. V, J and clone size are those of that table, while D and trimming were read from the DNA. The top ten hold around 0.85% of the sample, which has 200,000 to 250,000 clones, 85% to 90% seen once. Recruitment covered about two dozen US areas and drew participants whose ages spanned about 18 to 90 years. The study assigned cohorts using participant-reported clinical history. The sample belongs to a study of blood T cell repertoires in COVID-19. Study-wide background: T cells, B-cell-depleted T cells, or PBMCs supplied cDNA or gDNA.

Germline CDR1 KGHSH, CDR2 LQKENI. V was pared by 6 bases and J by 3 bases, with 7 bases of the junction left unmatched. The CDR3 extends over 15 amino acids. This chain uses TRBV18 with TRBJ2-1; 8 positions agree with TRBD1. The source of this sequence is a man over 45 who had been exposed to COVID-19. The sample taken for sequencing was PBMCs or T cells enriched from blood (not recorded which). CDR3 protein: CASSLGTGVYNEQFF. The DNA for the CDR3 is TGTGCCAGCTCCCTCGGGACAGGCGTCTACAATGAGCAGTTCTTC.